This T cell receptor beta chain was retrieved from a study of CD8 T cells in ankylosing spondylitis. TCRdb recomputed calls from the 5' RACE reads with MiXCR, one row per CDR3 protein. This table has some 250,000 distinct CDR3 sequences, 20% to 30% appearing once. This clonotype was recorded at least ten times. The germline CDR1 and CDR2 sequences are DFQATT and SNEGSKA (reference sequence). CDR3 length equals 15 residues. Trimming took off 0 bases at V and 7 bases at J, with 15 bases between the two ends. The sequence was collected from a male donor with ankylosing spondylitis or in good health (not recorded which). Sequencing was carried out using blood, either unsorted or a sorted T cell fraction (not recorded which). The chain is built from TRBV20-1 and TRBJ1-4; D perhaps matches TRBD1 (5 bases). DNA of the CDR3: TGCAGTGCTAGAGATGTCAGGGCAGGGCGTGAAAAACTGTTTTTT. It translates to CSARDVRAGREKLFF.